Listed below are T cell receptor beta chains from one sample, sequenced in a study of T cell responses to AZD1222 COVID-19 vaccine. TCRdb's copy holds only in-frame clones and misses some; the assay was immunoSEQ multiplex PCR. The sample includes just under 150,000 clones, about 92% of them seen just once. This specimen consisted of peripheral blood, obtained 28 days after the second AZD1222 dose. The receptors were sampled from an adult who received the AZD1222 COVID-19 vaccine. CDR3s include the opening cysteine and the closing phenylalanine or tryptophan. D genes are given only for firm matches. Not every row has a clone size; where given, it reads once, few, many or a size class.

>NA|NA|TRBJ1-1|TRBV28
CASSGGAVNTEAFF
TGTGCCAGCAGTGGTGGGGCGGTGAACACTGAAGCTTTCTTT
>NA|NA|TRBJ2-1|TRBV13
CASSFLPSGEAYNEQFF
TGTGCCAGCAGCTTTCTCCCCTCCGGGGAGGCCTACAATGAGCAGTTCTTC
>NA|NA|TRBJ1-5|TRBV6-6
CASSFGLTQPQHF
TGTGCCAGCAGTTTCGGGTTGACTCAGCCCCAGCATTTT
>once|NA|TRBJ2-1|TRBV7-9
CASSFTATSYNEQFF
TGTGCCAGCAGCTTTACAGCAACCTCCTACAATGAGCAGTTCTTC
>NA|NA|TRBJ1-1|TRBV27
CASSWGSGTEAFF
TGTGCCAGCAGTTGGGGTAGCGGCACTGAAGCTTTCTTT
>NA|TRBD1|TRBJ2-5|TRBV7-9
CASTKQGVGETQYF
TGTGCCAGCACTAAACAGGGGGTGGGAGAGACCCAGTACTTC
>NA|TRBD2|TRBJ2-4|TRBV29-1
CSVGLLNIQYF
TGCAGCGTGGGACTACTAAACATTCAGTACTTC
>once|NA|TRBJ1-2|TRBV12-3/TRBV12-4
CASSLGPYGYTF
TGTGCCAGCAGTTTAGGTCCCTATGGCTACACCTTC
>NA|NA|TRBJ1-2|TRBV5-1
CASSLETVGYGYTF
TGCGCCAGCAGCTTGGAGACGGTTGGCTATGGCTACACCTTC
>NA|NA|TRBJ1-2|TRBV6-5
CASRLDRNYGYTF
TGTGCCAGCAGACTCGACAGGAACTATGGCTACACCTTC
>NA|TRBD1|TRBJ1-1|TRBV11-2
CASNPTGGSTEAFF
TGTGCCAGCAACCCGACAGGGGGTAGCACTGAAGCTTTCTTT
>NA|NA|TRBJ1-4|TRBV4-3
CASSQELWVRREKLFF
TGCGCCAGCAGCCAAGAATTGTGGGTCAGACGTGAAAAACTGTTTTTT
>NA|TRBD2|TRBJ2-1|TRBV6-1
CASSEALAEIYNEQFF
TGTGCCAGCAGTGAAGCGCTAGCGGAGATTTACAATGAGCAGTTCTTC
>NA|TRBD2|TRBJ2-7|TRBV5-6
CASSGKTSLSYEQYF
TGTGCCAGCAGCGGGAAGACTAGCCTTTCCTACGAGCAGTACTTC
>NA|NA|TRBJ2-2|TRBV5-1
CASSLATGNTGELFF
TGCGCCAGCAGCTTGGCAACTGGAAACACCGGGGAGCTGTTTTTT
>NA|TRBD1|TRBJ2-7|TRBV30
CAWSPGQGFHEQYF
TGTGCCTGGTCGCCCGGACAGGGGTTCCACGAGCAGTACTTC
>NA|NA|TRBJ2-1|TRBV9
CASSVAPTKQFF
TGTGCCAGCAGCGTAGCCCCTACGAAGCAGTTCTTC
>NA|TRBD1|TRBJ1-5|TRBV5-5
CASSFKLRQGFQPQHF
TGTGCCAGCAGCTTTAAACTAAGACAGGGCTTTCAGCCCCAGCATTTT
>NA|TRBD1|TRBJ1-4|TRBV5-5
CASSSVQGPGEKLFF
TGTGCCAGCAGCTCCGTACAGGGGCCGGGTGAAAAACTGTTTTTT
>NA|NA|TRBJ2-3|TRBV6-5
CASSYSLSRTDTQYF
TGTGCCAGCAGTTACTCTTTGTCCCGCACAGATACGCAGTATTTT
>NA|NA|TRBJ2-1|TRBV2
CASSEVVRGSYNEQFF
TGTGCCAGCAGTGAAGTGGTCAGAGGAAGCTACAATGAGCAGTTCTTC
>NA|TRBD1|TRBJ2-7|TRBV19
CASNTGGSYEQYF
TGTGCCAGTAATACAGGGGGCTCCTACGAGCAGTACTTC
>NA|NA|TRBJ1-2|TRBV29-1
CSVVGFPNPNYGYTF
TGCAGCGTTGTGGGGTTCCCCAACCCGAACTATGGCTACACCTTC
>NA|TRBD1|TRBJ1-3|TRBV4-1
CASSRTQPGQGSSGNTIYF
TGCGCCAGCAGCCGAACCCAACCCGGACAGGGGAGCTCTGGAAACACCATATATTTT
>NA|NA|TRBJ2-1|TRBV29-1
CSVNANEQFF
TGCAGCGTTAACGCCAATGAGCAGTTCTTC
>NA|NA|TRBJ1-1|TRBV7-3
CASRWNLDTEAFF
TGTGCCAGCAGGTGGAATTTGGACACTGAAGCTTTCTTT
>NA|NA|TRBJ1-2|TRBV12-3/TRBV12-4
CASSTSADYGYTF
TGTGCCAGCAGTACCTCGGCAGACTATGGCTACACCTTC
>NA|NA|TRBJ2-7|TRBV5-6
CASSFSGIPYEQYF
TGTGCCAGCAGCTTCTCGGGGATCCCATACGAGCAGTACTTC
>NA|NA|TRBJ2-3|TRBV27
CASSRLHTDTQYF
TGTGCCAGCAGTCGACTTCATACAGATACGCAGTATTTT
>NA|NA|TRBJ1-5|TRBV6-5
CASSYGLGQPQHF
TGTGCCAGCAGTTACGGCCTGGGTCAGCCCCAGCATTTT
>NA|NA|TRBJ2-1|TRBV7-8
CASSFLGPLDEQFF
TGTGCCAGCAGCTTCCTAGGCCCCTTGGATGAGCAGTTCTTC
>NA|NA|TRBJ2-5|TRBV6-1
CASSEELADQETQYF
TGTGCCAGCAGTGAAGAATTAGCAGACCAAGAGACCCAGTACTTC
>NA|NA|TRBJ1-3|TRBV11-2
CASSPRGFTGNTIYF
TGTGCCAGCAGCCCCAGGGGATTTACTGGAAACACCATATATTTT
>NA|TRBD1|TRBJ1-2|TRBV6-2/TRBV6-3
CASSSETGGAEGYTF
TGTGCCAGCAGTTCCGAGACAGGGGGCGCCGAGGGCTACACCTTC
>NA|TRBD1|TRBJ2-7|TRBV5-5
CASSLHGGQGGYEQYF
TGTGCCAGCAGCCTCCACGGGGGACAGGGCGGTTACGAGCAGTACTTC
>once|NA|TRBJ2-3|TRBV7-2
CASSPGKLSTDTQYF
TGTGCCAGCAGCCCGGGCAAGTTGAGCACAGATACGCAGTATTTT
>NA|NA|TRBJ2-1|TRBV7-2
CASSPEPPVRIF
TGTGCCAGCAGCCCCGAGCCGCCGGTGAGAATCTTC
>few|NA|TRBJ2-7|TRBV6-1
CASSDMMENEQYF
TGTGCCAGCAGTGATATGATGGAGAACGAGCAGTACTTC
>NA|NA|TRBJ1-4|TRBV19
CASSPPLEKLFF
TGTGCCAGTAGCCCACCGTTGGAAAAACTGTTTTTT
>once|TRBD2|TRBJ2-1|TRBV2
CASREGLAAYNEQFF
TGTGCCAGCAGGGAGGGACTAGCGGCCTACAATGAGCAGTTCTTC
>NA|NA|TRBJ2-3|TRBV7-2
CASSLEGYPTTDTQYF
TGTGCCAGCAGCTTAGAGGGCTACCCAACCACAGATACGCAGTATTTT
>NA|NA|TRBJ2-5|TRBV25-1
CASLTGETQYF
TGTGCCAGCCTGACGGGAGAGACCCAGTACTTC
>NA|NA|TRBJ2-3|TRBV10-3
CAISGRVDTDTQYF
TGTGCCATCAGTGGGAGGGTTGACACAGATACGCAGTATTTT
>NA|TRBD2|TRBJ2-5|TRBV7-2
CASSRLAGTETQYF
TGTGCCAGCAGCAGACTAGCGGGTACGGAGACCCAGTACTTC
>NA|TRBD1|TRBJ1-2|TRBV4-2
CASSQDVPTGGGYGYTF
TGTGCCAGCAGCCAAGATGTGCCGACAGGGGGGGGCTATGGCTACACCTTC
>NA|NA|TRBJ1-4|TRBV30
CAWARTGTLNEKLFF
TGTGCCTGGGCTAGAACCGGGACGTTGAATGAAAAACTGTTTTTT
>NA|NA|TRBJ2-5|TRBV7-3
CASSLNGETQYF
TGTGCCAGCAGCTTAAATGGGGAGACCCAGTACTTC
>NA|TRBD1|TRBJ1-1|TRBV12-3/TRBV12-4
CASSRTGAFGAFF
TGTGCCAGCAGCCGGACAGGGGCGTTTGGGGCTTTCTTT
>NA|TRBD1|TRBJ1-2|TRBV20-1
CSAWDRGYTF
TGCAGTGCTTGGGACAGAGGCTACACCTTC
>few|NA|TRBJ2-2|TRBV19
CASSTPRSWREVTGELFF
TGTGCCAGTAGTACTCCCAGGAGTTGGAGGGAGGTAACCGGGGAGCTGTTTTTT
>few|NA|TRBJ2-7|TRBV6-6
CASSYFFGASSYEQYF
TGTGCCAGCAGTTACTTCTTCGGCGCAAGCTCCTACGAGCAGTACTTC
>NA|TRBD2|TRBJ2-3|TRBV11-2
CASSLGLRAGGPSDTQYF
TGTGCCAGCAGCTTAGGCCTTCGGGCGGGAGGGCCCAGCGATACGCAGTATTTT
>NA|NA|TRBJ2-7|TRBV10-3
CATKTPVMDEQYF
TGTGCCACCAAGACACCGGTCATGGACGAGCAGTACTTC
>NA|NA|TRBJ2-1|TRBV12-5
CASGLGYNEQFF
TGTGCTAGTGGACTTGGGTACAATGAGCAGTTCTTC
>NA|TRBD1|TRBJ1-1|TRBV7-2
CASSQLQGAGLVITEAFF
TGTGCCAGCAGCCAGCTACAGGGGGCGGGTTTAGTCATCACTGAAGCTTTCTTT
>NA|NA|TRBJ1-2|TRBV9
CASTRGPYGYTF
TGTGCCAGCACCAGGGGCCCCTATGGCTACACCTTC
>NA|TRBD1|TRBJ1-1|TRBV28
CASSFSGQGSNTEAFF
TGTGCCAGCAGTTTCTCTGGACAGGGATCGAACACTGAAGCTTTCTTT
>NA|TRBD1|TRBJ2-1|TRBV19
CASSIRQGAWNEQFF
TGTGCCAGTAGTATCCGACAGGGGGCCTGGAATGAGCAGTTCTTC
>once|NA|TRBJ1-1|TRBV7-9
CASTLRSGRMAEAFF
TGTGCCAGCACCCTTCGTTCAGGGAGGATGGCTGAAGCTTTCTTT
>NA|TRBD2|TRBJ2-1|TRBV10-2
CATGTSGRGNEQFF
TGCGCCACCGGGACTAGCGGGAGAGGGAACGAGCAGTTCTTC